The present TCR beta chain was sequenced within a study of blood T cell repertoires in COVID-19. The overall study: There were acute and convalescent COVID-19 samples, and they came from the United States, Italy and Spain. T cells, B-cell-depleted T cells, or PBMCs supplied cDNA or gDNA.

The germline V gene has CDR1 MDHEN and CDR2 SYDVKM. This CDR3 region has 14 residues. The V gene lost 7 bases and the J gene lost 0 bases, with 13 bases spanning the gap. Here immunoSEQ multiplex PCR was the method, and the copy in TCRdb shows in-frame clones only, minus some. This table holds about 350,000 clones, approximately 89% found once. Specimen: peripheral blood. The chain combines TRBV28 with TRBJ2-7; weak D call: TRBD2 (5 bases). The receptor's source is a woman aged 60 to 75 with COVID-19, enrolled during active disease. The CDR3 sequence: CASISGKLSYEQYF. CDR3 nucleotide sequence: TGTGCCAGCATCAGCGGAAAACTCTCCTACGAGCAGTACTTC.